The sample holds many counts of the clone carrying this T cell receptor beta chain. These data originate in a study of human T cells and chemical hapten exposure. With 5 bases removed from V and 5 bases from J, the gap between germline ends came to 11 bases. The CDR3 sequence is 13 residues long. CDR1 is SGHTA and CDR2 is FQGTGA in the germline V gene. Time point defined: patch test 2, 6 weeks after DPC sensitization. Treatment: therapeutic diphenylcyclopropenone sensitization with weekly scalp DPC. TCRdb passed the RACE reads through MiXCR, listing each CDR3 protein once. This table has 90,000 to 110,000 distinct CDR3 sequences, roughly a tenth appearing once.

This TCR was recovered from a woman aged 40 to 55 with alopecia areata. Some clones in this sample may be carry-over from other donors' samples. The sequenced sample was whole blood, obtained in connection with sensitization to the hapten diphenylcyclopropenone (DPC). This chain connects TRBV7-3 to TRBJ2-3, with D tentatively TRBD2 (6 bases). Written as DNA, the CDR3 is TGTGCCAGCAGCATCCCGGGACTAGATACGCAGTATTTT. Amino acid sequence: CASSIPGLDTQYF.